Below are 31 T cell receptor beta chains sequenced from a single sample in a study of CD8+CD57+ T cells in acquired aplastic anemia listed by TCRdb under 2018. Data came from an Illumina HiSeq 2000. Genomic DNA was used as template for profiling of TCR beta VDJ combinations and CDR3 sequences. The public reads were reanalyzed by TCRdb: fastp trimming at Q25, MiXCR alignment, in-frame beta chains only. Duplicate CDR3 protein sequences are folded into a single record with the most common DNA and genes. For this sample there are roughly 240,000 distinct CDR3 sequences; 40% to 50% appear just once. Approximately 8% of the sample lies in the top ten. Flow cytometry had shown CD8+CD57+ cell expansion in the patients selected for sequencing. Sequences were obtained from sorted CD4+, CD8+, or CD8+CD57+ T cells (not recorded which) from PBMCs. The origin of the receptors is a human donor with aplastic anemia.

The chain uses TRBV5-1 and TRBJ1-6, with D unresolved. CDR1 and CDR2 from the germline V gene are SGHRS and YFSETQ. Deletions cut 0 bases from V and 4 bases from J, with 5 bases between. The CDR3 loop spans 14 amino acids. The CDR3 region has the DNA TGCGCCAGCAGCTTGGGACTATATAATTCACCCCTCCACTTT. Translated, it gives CASSLGLYNSPLHF.

In this sample, this clonotype turned up many times. The chain couples TRBV12-3 or TRBV12-4 to TRBJ2-7, with 8 bases that match TRBD1. This CDR3 is 16 amino acids long. Trimming took 0 bases from V and 0 from J; bases not matched to a gene: 4. The CDR3 region is CASSLADRDSSYEQYF. The CDR3 DNA follows: TGTGCCAGCAGTTTAGCGGACAGGGACAGCTCCTACGAGCAGTACTTC.

This clonotype occurred many times. The chain employs TRBV7-8 and TRBJ2-5; 13 bases fit TRBD2. Germline V gene lookup returns CDR1 SGHVS and CDR2 FQNEAQ. This CDR3 spans 16 amino acids. The V segment lost 2 bases and the J segment 3 bases; nucleotides outside the gene matches: 3. CDR3 sequence: CASSLSGLAGEETQYF. As DNA, the CDR3 is TGTGCCAGCAGCTTATCAGGACTAGCGGGAGAAGAGACCCAGTACTTC.

This clonotype came up many times. The gene calls are TRBV7-9 and TRBJ2-1; 10 bases are a match to TRBD2. With V trimmed by 4 bases and J by 6 bases, 6 bases remained unmatched. The germline gives CDR1 SEHNR, CDR2 FQNEAQ (reference sequence). CDR3 size: 15 residues. For the CDR3, the DNA is TGTGCCAGCAGCTCCGGGACTAGCGTATCCAATGAGCAGTTCTTC. Its protein is CASSSGTSVSNEQFF.

This clonotype occurred many times. The chain employs TRBV7-9 and TRBJ2-1; unclear D gene. The CDR3 loop spans 14 amino acids. Trimming pared 5 bases from V and 1 base from J, leaving 9 bases between. The germline V gene encodes CDR1 SEHNR and CDR2 FQNEAQ (reference sequence). The CDR3 DNA follows: TGTGCCAGCAGCATTAGCCCGTCCTACAATGAGCAGTTCTTC. It codes for CASSISPSYNEQFF.

The sample holds many counts of this clonotype. The rearrangement joins TRBV5-6 to TRBJ2-5; 7 bases match TRBD1. This CDR3 has 16 residues. From germline, CDR1 is SGHDT and CDR2 YYEEEE. Trimming removed 0 bases from V and 5 bases from J; junction bases left unmatched: 10. The CDR3 is CASSLGQGRLSETQYF. The CDR3 DNA is TGTGCCAGCAGCTTGGGACAGGGCCGCCTTTCGGAGACCCAGTACTTC.

This clonotype was seen only a few times. The genes are TRBV30 and TRBJ1-5; D call uncertain. The CDR3 totals 13 residues. The germline V and J ends were trimmed by 1 base and 7 bases, with 11 bases remaining between them. Germline CDR1 and CDR2: GTSNPN and SVGIG (reference sequence). The CDR3: CAWSALRGQPQHF. CDR3 DNA sequence: TGTGCCTGGAGTGCACTCCGTGGGCAGCCCCAGCATTTT. Drawing the rest from reference TRBV30 and TRBJ1-5, the complete variable domain is SQTIHQWPATLVQPVGSPLSLECTVEGTSNPNLYWYRQAAGRGLQLLFYSVGIGQISSEVPQNLSASRPQDRQFILSSKKLLLSDSGFYLCAWSALRGQPQHFGDGTRLSIL.

This clonotype was found many times. At one of its ends the junction is not consistent with the germline gene, which may arise from a read error. The V call is TRBV7-7, the J call TRBJ2-1, with D tentatively TRBD2 (6 bases). Germline V CDR1 and CDR2: SSHAT, FNYEAQ (reference sequence). The CDR3 is 15 amino acids. The CDR3 sequence: CASSPGTGAYNEQFF. The DNA of the CDR3 is TGTGCTAGCAGCCCAGGGACTGGGGCATACAATGAGCAGTTCTTC.

The rearrangement joins TRBV11-3 to TRBJ2-3; tentative D call: TRBD1 (6 bases). CDR3 length: 15 residues. The germline gives CDR1 SGHNT, CDR2 YENEEA. With 5 bases removed from V and 5 bases from J, the gap between germline ends came to 17 bases. The CDR3 sequence is CASSPPWGLGDTQYF. For the CDR3, the DNA is TGTGCCAGCAGCCCTCCTTGGGGGCTGGGAGATACGCAGTATTTT.

This clonotype has a count of ten or more. The germline gene is not matched at one end of the junction; a read error may be the cause. The chain links TRBV24-1 to TRBJ2-2; D perhaps matches TRBD1 (6 bases). CDR1 KGHDR and CDR2 SFDVKD come from the germline V gene. The CDR3 is 13 residues long. CDR3: CGVRDTYTGELFF. The CDR3 coding sequence is TGCGGAGTCCGGGACACCTACACCGGGGAGCTGTTTTTT.

The chain joins TRBV25-1 to TRBJ1-6; the D gene is possibly TRBD1 (6 bases). V shed 2 bases and J shed 6 bases, with 11 bases lying between them. The CDR3 spans 15 residues. CDR1 is MGHDK, CDR2 SYGVNS, per germline. In DNA form, the CDR3 reads TGTGCCAGCAGTGAAACGGGGGCTGGTAATTCACCCCTCCACTTT. Translated: CASSETGAGNSPLHF.

This clonotype was observed at least ten times. V gene TRBV6-4 combines with J gene TRBJ2-3, with TRBD2 matching 8 bases. The CDR3 is 13 amino acids. V dropped 0 bases and J dropped 12; count of bases not matched to a gene: 5. From germline, CDR1 is MRHNA and CDR2 SNTAGT. Here the CDR3 DNA reads TGTGCCAGCAGTGACTCAACTAGCGGATATCAGTATTTT. As protein: CASSDSTSGYQYF.

Turning to this clonotype: One end of the junction fails to match germline, which may point to a read error. The chain is built from TRBV24-1 and TRBJ1-2; possibly TRBD1 for D (5 bases). The CDR3 extends over 13 amino acids. Germline-derived CDR1 and CDR2 are KGHDR and SFDVKD. The CDR3 DNA is TGTGCCACCAATGATCAGGGAAACTATGGCTACACCTTC. Its translation: CATNDQGNYGYTF.

The CDR3 DNA is TGTGCCAGCAGTTCGACTAGCGGGAGTTCAGATACGCAGTATTTT. Protein: CASSSTSGSSDTQYF. The V gene is TRBV27, the J gene TRBJ2-3, with 12 bases matching TRBD2. The CDR3 runs to 15 residues. Germline V gene lookup returns CDR1 MNHEY and CDR2 SMNVEV (reference sequence). Germline trimming cut 4 bases from V and 4 bases from J; bases unmatched to any gene: 3.

The J gene is TRBJ1-2, the V gene TRBV10-3; 7 bases are a match to TRBD1. Germline V lookup: CDR1 ENHRY, CDR2 SYGVKD. V dropped 4 bases and J dropped 4; count of bases not matched to a gene: 21. The CDR3 has 19 residues. CDR3 sequence (DNA): TGTGCCATCAGTGGGTCGTCTAGACAGGGAATTGATTTGGCCTATGGCTACACCTTC. Its translation: CAISGSSRQGIDLAYGYTF.

This chain connects TRBV16 to TRBJ1-4; the match to TRBD1 covers 8 bases. There are 15 residues in the CDR3. In germline, CDR1 is KGHSY, CDR2 FQNENV. V shed 1 base, J shed 5 bases, and the junction held 3 bases outside the gene matches. The DNA for the CDR3 is TGTGCCAGCAGCCAATTTGGACAGGGAAATGAAAAACTGTTTTTT. Its protein product is CASSQFGQGNEKLFF.

This clonotype has more than one count but fewer than ten. This chain connects TRBV9 to TRBJ2-2, with TRBD2 matching 8 bases. Germline V gene lookup returns CDR1 SGDLS and CDR2 YYNGEE. The CDR3 has 16 amino acids. The trim removed 3 bases at V and 6 bases at J, leaving 10 bases unmatched. CDR3 nucleotide sequence: TGTGCCAGCAGCGGACGGAGCGGGAGAATTTCCGGGGAGCTGTTTTTT. As protein: CASSGRSGRISGELFF.

This sequence joins TRBV15 and TRBJ2-2, with TRBD2 matching over 12 bases. There are 18 residues in the CDR3. Germline V gene lookup returns CDR1 LNHNV and CDR2 YYDKDF (reference sequence). V was pared by 5 bases and J by 4 bases, with 11 bases of the junction left unmatched. The DNA of the CDR3 is TGTGCCACCAGCGCCTACCCTAGACTAGCGGGAGCCACCGGGGAGCTGTTTTTT. It codes for CATSAYPRLAGATGELFF. The variable domain in full, completed from reference TRBV15 and TRBJ2-2, reads DAMVIQNPRYQVTQFGKPVTLSCSQTLNHNVMYWYQQKSSQAPKLLFHYYDKDFNNEADTPDNFQSRRPNTSFCFLDIRSPGLGDTAMYLCATSAYPRLAGATGELFFGEGSRLTVL.

The gene calls are TRBV7-8 and TRBJ1-6; D gene uncertain. The CDR3 extends over 16 amino acids. Germline V gene data show CDR1 as SGHVS and CDR2 as FQNEAQ. The ends were cut back, 5 bases at V and 0 bases at J, with 11 bases in the middle. CDR3 DNA sequence: TGTGCCAGCAGCCACTTCACAGACTCCTATAATTCACCCCTCCACTTT. It translates to CASSHFTDSYNSPLHF.

In nucleotides, the CDR3 is TGTGCCAGCAGCTTAGGTCGAGGGGGAGGCTACCACTCACCCCTCCACTTT. It specifies CASSLGRGGGYHSPLHF. The chain couples TRBV7-9 to TRBJ1-6; D is possibly TRBD1 (6 bases). Germline V CDR1 and CDR2: SEHNR, FQNEAQ (reference sequence). V was clipped by 1 base and J by 10 bases, with 20 bases between them. This CDR3 region has 17 residues.

There are many counts of this clonotype. The chain links TRBV4-1 to TRBJ1-4; D not resolved. V lost 2 bases to trimming and J lost 4 bases, with 8 bases between them. The CDR3 has 14 amino acids. The germline CDR1 and CDR2 sequences are MGHRA and YSYEKL. The CDR3 loop reads CASSQPSVNEKLFF. The CDR3 bases are TGCGCCAGCAGCCAACCGTCCGTTAATGAAAAACTGTTTTTT.

The rearrangement uses TRBV5-1 and TRBJ2-1; D is undetermined. The germline V gene encodes CDR1 SGHRS and CDR2 YFSETQ. The CDR3 consists of 12 residues. V gave up 0 bases and J gave up 9 bases, with 7 bases separating them. The CDR3 loop is CASSLVPTEQFF. CDR3 bases: TGCGCCAGCAGCTTGGTGCCTACTGAGCAGTTCTTC.

This clonotype was observed many times. This chain connects TRBV6-2 or TRBV6-3 to TRBJ1-6; D may be TRBD1 (6 bases). The germline gives CDR1 MNHEY, CDR2 SVGEGT. This CDR3 has 15 residues. Trimming pared 2 bases from V and 11 bases from J, leaving 16 bases between. CDR3 in DNA: TGTGCCAGCAGTTACGAGTCTAGACAGGATCCACCCCTCCACTTT. Its protein is CASSYESRQDPPLHF.

The gene calls are TRBV2 and TRBJ1-2, with D unresolved. Germline CDR1 and CDR2: SNHLY and FYNNEI. V shed 2 bases and J shed 7 bases, with 8 bases lying between them. The CDR3 consists of 12 residues. The CDR3 DNA sequence: TGTGCCAGCAGTGAAAACGACTCTGGCTACACCTTC. Translated: CASSENDSGYTF.

This CDR3 reads CASSAGQGLTGELFF. CDR3 coding DNA: TGTGCCAGCAGTGCGGGACAGGGACTCACCGGGGAGCTGTTTTTT. The chain employs TRBV6-1 and TRBJ2-2, with 9 bases fitting TRBD1. The ends lost 4 bases at V and 4 bases at J; junction bases unmatched: 4. The CDR3 has 15 residues. Germline V CDR1 and CDR2: MNHNS, SASEGT.

In this sample, this clonotype turned up once. This chain uses TRBV2 with TRBJ1-1, with a possible D match to TRBD1 (6 bases). Looked up from germline, CDR1 is SNHLY and CDR2 is FYNNEI. The CDR3 has 13 residues. Trimming removed 6 bases at V and 5 bases at J, with 13 bases between. This CDR3 reads CASSYRVGTEAFF. CDR3 nucleotides: TGTGCCAGCAGCTACAGGGTCGGGACTGAAGCTTTCTTT.

The chain has TRBV15 and TRBJ2-7, with D unclear. V lost 8 bases and J 3 bases, leaving 14 bases between the germline ends. CDR3 size: 13 residues. CDR1 is LNHNV, CDR2 YYDKDF, per germline (reference sequence). The CDR3: CATAHTPNYEQYF. The CDR3 bases are TGTGCCACCGCACACACCCCGAACTACGAGCAGTACTTC.

This clonotype was counted ten times or more. J is TRBJ1-1 and V is TRBV7-2; maybe TRBD1 (5 bases). V was shortened by 5 bases and J by 3 bases, with 19 bases between the two germline ends. Germline V gene sequence: CDR1 SGHTA, CDR2 FQGNSA. The CDR3 extends over 16 amino acids. In nucleotides, the CDR3 is TGTGCCAGCAGCCACCCCGCGGGGCGGTGGGACACTGAAGCTTTCTTT. Amino acid sequence: CASSHPAGRWDTEAFF.

This clonotype came up many times. This chain connects TRBV4-1 to TRBJ1-1; D is unresolved. The germline V gene has CDR1 MGHRA and CDR2 YSYEKL. This CDR3 is 13 amino acids long. Deletions cut 0 bases from V and 8 bases from J, with 10 bases between. The CDR3 protein is CASSQETREEAFF. The CDR3 bases are TGCGCCAGCAGCCAAGAGACGAGGGAAGAAGCTTTCTTT.

The V call is TRBV29-1, the J call TRBJ2-3; unclear D gene. V was cut by 8 bases and J by 2 bases, with 20 bases left in between. Germline V gene data show CDR1 as SQVTM and CDR2 as ANQGSEA. This CDR3 spans 15 amino acids. The CDR3 spells CSPIDRLHNTDTQYF. Written as DNA, the CDR3 is TGCAGCCCCATCGATCGCTTGCACAACACAGATACGCAGTATTTT.

This clonotype was detected ten times or more. The V gene is TRBV6-2 or TRBV6-3, the J gene TRBJ2-5; D not resolved. V lost 0 bases and J lost 1, with 6 bases in between. The CDR3 loop spans 14 amino acids. CDR1 is MNHEY and CDR2 is SVGEGT in the germline V gene. The CDR3 protein is CASSYSSAQETQYF. The CDR3 bases are TGTGCCAGCAGTTACTCATCGGCCCAAGAGACCCAGTACTTC.